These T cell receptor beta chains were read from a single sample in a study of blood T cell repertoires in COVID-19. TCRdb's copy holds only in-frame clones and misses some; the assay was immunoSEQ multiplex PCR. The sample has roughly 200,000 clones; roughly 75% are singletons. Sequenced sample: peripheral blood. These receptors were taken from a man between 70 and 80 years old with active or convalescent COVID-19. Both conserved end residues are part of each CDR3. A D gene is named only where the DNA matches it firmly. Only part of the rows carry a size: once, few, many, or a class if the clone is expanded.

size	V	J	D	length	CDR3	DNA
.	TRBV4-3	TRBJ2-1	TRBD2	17	CASSQDRLAGGHNEQFF	TGCGCCAGCAGCCAAGATCGGCTAGCGGGGGGGCACAATGAGCAGTTCTTC
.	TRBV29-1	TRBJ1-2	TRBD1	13	CSVGDSGQVGYTF	TGCAGCGTCGGGGACAGTGGGCAAGTAGGCTACACCTTC
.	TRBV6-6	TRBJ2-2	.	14	CASNGGLDTGELFF	TGTGCCAGCAACGGAGGGTTGGACACCGGGGAGCTGTTTTTT
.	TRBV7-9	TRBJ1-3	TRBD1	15	CASSWGQSSGNTIYF	TGTGCCAGCAGCTGGGGACAGAGCTCTGGAAACACCATATATTTT
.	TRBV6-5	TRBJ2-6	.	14	CASSGTDGANVLTF	TGTGCCAGCAGCGGAACAGACGGGGCCAACGTCCTGACTTTC
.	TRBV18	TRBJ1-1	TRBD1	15	CASSLRETGDTEAFF	TGTGCCAGCTCGCTTCGTGAAACAGGGGACACTGAAGCTTTCTTT
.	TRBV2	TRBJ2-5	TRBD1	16	CASSEVDRELKETQYF	TGTGCCAGCAGTGAAGTCGACAGGGAGTTAAAAGAGACCCAGTACTTC
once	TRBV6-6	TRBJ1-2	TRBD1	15	CASLPPGQGWMGYTF	TGTGCCAGCCTGCCACCGGGACAGGGATGGATGGGCTACACCTTC
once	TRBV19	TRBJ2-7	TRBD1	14	CASSRTGGSYEQYF	TGTGCCAGTAGTCGGACAGGGGGGTCCTACGAGCAGTACTTC
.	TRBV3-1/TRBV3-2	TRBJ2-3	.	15	CASSLSPTSTDTQYF	TGTGCCAGCAGCCTCTCGCCAACTAGCACAGATACGCAGTATTTT